This TCR beta chain was captured in a study of beta chain features in type 1 diabetes. Study-wide points: HLA influence on TCRB rearrangement stayed unresolved here. In every one of the four CD4+ subsets, TCRB CDR3s were moderately but significantly shorter in Type 1 diabetes patients. The naive, central memory and Treg TCRB repertoires showed an apparent similarity that was greater among patients than among healthy donors.

Sequenced material consisted of expressed TCRB transcripts (all of the isolated RNA was reverse transcribed). Libraries were prepared by immunoSEQ multiplex PCR; TCRdb keeps only in-frame clonotypes and omits some of them. The sample shows 400,000 or so clones, around 9.6% of them seen only once. Every donor provided one heparinised blood draw, which averaged about 120 mL. CD45RO/CCR7/CD25/CD127/CD95/CD27 sorting isolated CD4+ naive, central memory, regulatory and stem cell-like memory cells. Losses at the gene ends were 4 bases for V and 0 bases for J; bases not matched to a gene: 10. CDR1 is SGHRS and CDR2 is YFSETQ in the germline V gene. The CDR3 consists of 17 residues. With regard to this clone: What it binds is unknown.

The rearrangement links TRBV5-1 to TRBJ2-1, with TRBD1 matching 7 bases. What was sequenced was central memory CD4+ T cells from blood. The source is a young man with type 1 diabetes. The CDR3 DNA reads TGCGCCAGCAGCCTAATGACAGGGTCCAGCTCCTACAATGAGCAGTTCTTC. Amino acids: CASSLMTGSSSYNEQFF.